The rows below give T cell receptor beta chains drawn from one sample of a study of shared clonotypes between healthy human individuals. TCRdb's table, derived via immunoSEQ multiplex PCR, lists solely in-frame clones and lacks some. The sample records roughly 500,000 clones, roughly three quarters being singletons. The sample was PBMCs. The receptors stem from a woman aged 40-49 years in good health. Some clones in this sample may be carry-over from other donors' samples. Each CDR3 is given with its conserved first and last residue. The D gene is left open where the match is weak. Clone size appears in some rows only: once, few, many, or a class for an expanded clone.

J gene,D gene,V gene,clone size,CDR3 DNA,CDR3 protein
TRBJ1-4,NA,TRBV5-4,NA,TGTGCCAGCAGCTCAATTGGGGGGGTCAAGGAAAAACTGTTTTTT,CASSSIGGVKEKLFF
TRBJ2-7,TRBD2,TRBV28,NA,TGTGCCAGCCCTCGACTAGCGGGGATCGACGCCTACGAGCAGTACTTC,CASPRLAGIDAYEQYF
TRBJ2-5,NA,TRBV11-2,NA,TGTGCCAGCAGCTTAGTATGGCAGTACCAAGAGACCCAGTACTTC,CASSLVWQYQETQYF
TRBJ2-1,TRBD2,TRBV18,NA,TGTGCCAGCTCACCACAGACTAGCGGGAGAAGTTATGAGCAGTTCTTC,CASSPQTSGRSYEQFF
TRBJ1-1,NA,TRBV29-1,many,TGCAGCGTTGTTAGGACAGAGGGCTCTGAAGCTTTCTTT,CSVVRTEGSEAFF
TRBJ1-1,NA,TRBV27,NA,TGTGCCAGCAGTTTTGGGGTCATGAACACTGAAGCTTTCTTT,CASSFGVMNTEAFF
TRBJ2-2,TRBD2,TRBV10-2,NA,TGCGCCAGCAGTGTTTCCGGGACTAGCGGGGGAAACACCGGGGAGCTGTTTTTT,CASSVSGTSGGNTGELFF
TRBJ2-3,NA,TRBV11-3,NA,TGTGCCAGCAGCTTAGGGGGTGGGGCATACGATACGCAGTATTTT,CASSLGGGAYDTQYF
TRBJ2-5,NA,TRBV7-2,NA,TGTGCCAGCAGCTTAAATGGACGCAGGGGAGGAGAGACCCAGTACTTC,CASSLNGRRGGETQYF
TRBJ2-1,NA,TRBV4-2,few,TGTGCCAGCAGCCAAGGGCTAAACAATGAGCAGTTCTTC,CASSQGLNNEQFF
TRBJ1-5,NA,TRBV28,NA,TGTGCCAGCAGTTACGGTGGACAGCCCCAGCATTTT,CASSYGGQPQHF
TRBJ2-3,TRBD2,TRBV7-9,NA,TGTGCCAGCAGCTTAGGGACTAGCGGGAGGATCACAGATACGCAGTATTTT,CASSLGTSGRITDTQYF
TRBJ2-7,NA,TRBV7-2,NA,TGTGCCAGCAGCCCGGAGGGGGCCTACGAGCAGTACTTC,CASSPEGAYEQYF
TRBJ2-5,NA,TRBV9,many,TGTGCCAGCAGCGTAGAGGCGTTCCCACAAGAGACCCAGTACTTC,CASSVEAFPQETQYF
TRBJ2-1,NA,TRBV27,NA,TGTGCCAGCAGTCCTCTCGCCCCCCCCAATGAGCAGTTCTTC,CASSPLAPPNEQFF
TRBJ2-7,TRBD1,TRBV6-5,NA,TGTGCCAGCGGAAACGGACAGGCCTCCTACGAGCAGTACTTC,CASGNGQASYEQYF
TRBJ2-4,NA,TRBV7-3,once,TGTGCCAGCAGCTTAGATAAAGGGTCCATTCAGTACTTC,CASSLDKGSIQYF
TRBJ2-5,NA,TRBV25-1,NA,TGTGCCAGCAGTGCCCGGAGGCAGCAGCCTCAAGAGACCCAGTACTTC,CASSARRQQPQETQYF
TRBJ2-3,TRBD2,TRBV14,NA,TGTGCCAGCAGCCCCGGACTAGCGAGAAACACAGATACGCAGTATTTT,CASSPGLARNTDTQYF